One sample yielded the 24 T cell receptor beta chains listed below, sequenced in a study of blood T cell repertoires in COVID-19. Here immunoSEQ multiplex PCR was the method, and the copy in TCRdb shows in-frame clones only, minus some. This table holds about 170,000 clones, 84% found once. Source material: PBMCs or T cells enriched from blood (not recorded which). Receptor source: a man in his fifties who had recovered from COVID-19.

The rearrangement joins TRBV6-4 to TRBJ1-1; D may be TRBD1 (6 bases). V was cut by 0 bases and J by 4 bases, with 6 bases left in between. This CDR3 is 13 amino acids long. The germline CDR1 and CDR2 sequences are MRHNA and SNTAGT. This chain's CDR3 is CASSDSDSTEAFF. CDR3 nucleotide sequence: TGTGCCAGCAGTGACTCGGACAGCACTGAAGCTTTCTTT.

This chain joins TRBV28 and TRBJ1-2; D gene uncertain. The length of the CDR3 is 11 residues. V lost 6 bases and J lost 8, with 10 bases in between. From germline, CDR1 is MDHEN and CDR2 SYDVKM. The CDR3 DNA sequence: TGTGCCAGCAGCTCCCCCCCGGGCTACACCTTC. It translates to CASSSPPGYTF.

The rearrangement joins TRBV6-5 to TRBJ2-7; D remains unclear. The germline V gene encodes CDR1 MNHEY and CDR2 SVGAGI. The V end lost 8 bases, the J end lost 2 bases, and 10 bases lay between the germline ends. The CDR3 consists of 12 residues. The CDR3 loop is CASATPAYEQYF. The DNA for the CDR3 is TGTGCCAGCGCGACACCAGCCTACGAGCAGTACTTC.

The table lists this clone with a count of one. This chain uses TRBV5-1 with TRBJ2-3; a weak D match, TRBD1 (6 bases). This CDR3 contains 14 residues. The germline V gene encodes CDR1 SGHRS and CDR2 YFSETQ. With 0 bases removed from V and 4 bases from J, the gap between germline ends came to 9 bases. CDR3 nucleotides: TGCGCCAGCAGCTTGGTCGCAGGGGCAGATACGCAGTATTTT. Translating it yields CASSLVAGADTQYF.

The chain has TRBV6-2 or TRBV6-3 and TRBJ2-2, with 12 nucleotides matching TRBD2. The V gene end was trimmed by 6 bases and the J gene end by 6 bases; junction bases not matched to a gene: 8. The CDR3 sequence is 16 residues long. CDR1 is MNHEY, CDR2 SVGEGT, per germline. The CDR3 DNA sequence: TGTGCCAGCAGCCCACTAGCGGGGGGCATCGCCGGGGAGCTGTTTTTT. Translation: CASSPLAGGIAGELFF.

The CDR3 region is CASSLTAGLGNQPQHF. CDR3 coding DNA: TGTGCCAGCAGTTTAACGGCGGGGTTGGGCAATCAGCCCCAGCATTTT. The rearrangement joins TRBV28 to TRBJ1-5, with D unclear. Trimming shortened V by 2 bases and J by 2 bases, and 13 bases separated the two germline ends. Germline CDR1 and CDR2: MDHEN and SYDVKM. The CDR3 runs 16 residues.

This CDR3 is CASSFHQVSETQYF. The DNA for the CDR3 is TGCGCCAGCAGCTTCCACCAGGTTTCCGAGACCCAGTACTTC. The chain carries TRBV5-1 and TRBJ2-5; D remains ambiguous. V was trimmed by 2 bases and J by 5 bases, leaving 13 bases between them. The CDR3 length is 14 residues. The germline gives CDR1 SGHRS, CDR2 YFSETQ.

About this clone itself: The germline gene is not matched at one end of the junction; a read error may be the cause. The chain uses TRBV2 and TRBJ1-1; 8 positions match TRBD1. CDR1 and CDR2 (germline): SNHLY, FYNNEI. This CDR3 contains 10 residues. Written as DNA, the CDR3 is TGTGCCAGCGCGACCAGGGGGCACGCCTTT. Its translation is CASATRGHAF.

This clone was seen repeatedly, ten times or more. CDR3 residues: CASRGPENIQYF. The CDR3 region has the DNA TGTGCCAGCAGGGGGCCTGAAAACATTCAGTACTTC. The chain couples TRBV12-3 or TRBV12-4 to TRBJ2-4, with a possible D match to TRBD1 (5 bases). The germline V and J ends were trimmed by 6 bases and 5 bases, with 8 bases remaining between them. The CDR3 runs to 12 residues.

The chain uses TRBV4-1 and TRBJ1-4; D is undetermined. Germline lookup yields CDR1 MGHRA and CDR2 YSYEKL. The V end was cut by 2 bases, the J end by 7 bases, with 8 bases between. This CDR3 has 13 residues. CDR3 sequence (DNA): TGCGCCAGCAGCCAACCGCGGGTTGAAAAACTGTTTTTT. It specifies CASSQPRVEKLFF.

This clone has only one observation. The chain is built from TRBV12-5 and TRBJ1-5; 11 bases map to TRBD1. This CDR3 has 16 amino acids. V lost 8 bases, J lost 2 bases, and 8 bases stayed unmatched. Germline loops: CDR1 LGHNT, CDR2 FRNRAP. The CDR3 loop is CASPRTGGEGNQPQHF. CDR3 DNA: TGTGCTAGTCCCCGGACAGGGGGCGAAGGCAATCAGCCCCAGCATTTT.

V gene TRBV18 combines with J gene TRBJ2-3; possibly TRBD2 for D (6 bases). CDR3 length: 14 amino acids. The germline V gene encodes CDR1 KGHSH and CDR2 LQKENI. V lost 0 bases to trimming and J lost 13 bases, with 17 bases between them. The CDR3 DNA reads as TGTGCCAGCTCACCACCACTACTTAGCGGCCCCAAGTATTTT. Translating it yields CASSPPLLSGPKYF.

This chain uses TRBV15 with TRBJ1-2; 7 bases are a match to TRBD1. The CDR3 has 15 residues. With V trimmed by 0 bases and J by 5 bases, 6 bases remained unmatched. The germline V gene has CDR1 LNHNV and CDR2 YYDKDF (reference sequence). CDR3 coding DNA: TGTGCCACCAGCAGAGATCGCGGCAGGGGGTATGGCTACACCTTC. This translates into CATSRDRGRGYGYTF.

This chain links TRBV19 with TRBJ1-5, with 7 positions matching TRBD1. Germline-derived CDR1 and CDR2 are LNHDA and SQIVND (reference sequence). The CDR3 contains 15 residues. Trimming cost V 5 bases and J 6 bases; bases outside gene matches: 10. CDR3 in amino acids: CASSSIYRGAQPQHF. CDR3 bases: TGTGCCAGTAGTTCCATATACAGGGGCGCTCAGCCCCAGCATTTT. The variable domain in full, with the rest retrieved from reference TRBV19 and TRBJ1-5, is DGGITQSPKYLFRKEGQNVTLSCEQNLNHDAMYWYRQDPGQGLRLIYYSQIVNDFQKGDIAEGYSVSREKKESFPLTVTSAQKNPTAFYLCASSSIYRGAQPQHFGDGTRLSIL.

V usage is TRBV28 and J usage is TRBJ1-1; 9 bases fit TRBD1. With 4 bases clipped from V and 1 base from J, the junction kept 1 base outside the gene matches. This CDR3 region has 14 residues. CDR1 MDHEN and CDR2 SYDVKM come from the germline V gene. The CDR3 protein is CASSWDRANTEAFF. For the CDR3, the DNA is TGTGCCAGCAGTTGGGACAGGGCGAACACTGAAGCTTTCTTT.

The rearrangement uses TRBV5-4 and TRBJ1-1, with D possibly being TRBD1 (5 bases). In germline, CDR1 is SGHNT, CDR2 YYREEE (reference sequence). V lost 2 bases to trimming and J lost 4 bases, with 15 bases between them. The CDR3 contains 15 residues. This chain's CDR3 is CASSLGVGTVTEAFF. The CDR3 DNA reads as TGTGCCAGCAGCTTAGGGGTAGGAACGGTCACTGAAGCTTTCTTT.

This chain uses TRBV6-5 with TRBJ2-3; D call uncertain. Germline V gives CDR1 MNHEY, CDR2 SVGAGI. The V end was cut by 4 bases, the J end by 6 bases, with 8 bases between. The CDR3 contains 12 residues. The DNA of the CDR3 is TGTGCCAGCAGTTCGCAGTCCGATACGCAGTATTTT. This encodes CASSSQSDTQYF.

This clone was counted between two and nine times. The J gene is TRBJ1-5, the V gene TRBV3-1 (or the pseudogene TRBV3-2); TRBD1 matches at 10 bases. The V gene's germline CDR1 is LGHDT and CDR2 YNNKEL (reference sequence). CDR3 length: 15 amino acids. The V gene end was trimmed by 4 bases and the J gene end by 2 bases; junction bases not matched to a gene: 2. CDR3 protein: CASSLGTGGNQPQHF. The DNA of the CDR3 is TGTGCCAGCAGCCTCGGGACAGGGGGCAATCAGCCCCAGCATTTT.

V is TRBV7-2 and J is TRBJ2-1; 8 bases align to TRBD2. The ends lost 6 bases at V and 4 bases at J; junction bases unmatched: 5. CDR1 and CDR2 from the germline V gene are SGHTA and FQGNSA. This CDR3 has 14 residues. CDR3 region: CASRVAGPYNEQFF. CDR3 sequence (DNA): TGTGCCAGCAGAGTAGCGGGGCCGTACAATGAGCAGTTCTTC.

The chain links TRBV23-1 to TRBJ1-5, with 12 bases lining up with TRBD1. TRBV23-1 is placed among ORFs of uncertain function. The CDR3 has 18 residues. V trimming: 7 bases; J trimming: 6 bases; junction bases outside the gene matches: 16. CDR3 bases: TGCGCCAGCAATGTACCGGGACAGGGGGCGAGGGTTTCTCAGCCCCAGCATTTT. Amino acids: CASNVPGQGARVSQPQHF.

The chain joins TRBV7-8 to TRBJ1-2; weak D call: TRBD1 (5 bases). CDR1 SGHVS and CDR2 FQNEAQ come from the germline V gene. The CDR3 length is 14 residues. The V end lost 7 bases, the J end lost 1 base, and 13 bases lay between the germline ends. CDR3 in DNA: TGTGCCAGCAACCCGGGGGACTTTAACTATGGCTACACCTTC. Its translation is CASNPGDFNYGYTF.

The rearrangement joins TRBV11-2 to TRBJ1-2; D is perhaps TRBD1 (5 bases). Trimming removed 1 base from V and 2 bases from J, with 11 bases in between. This CDR3 comprises 15 residues. CDR1 and CDR2 from the germline V gene are SGHAT and FQNNGV. For the CDR3, the DNA is TGTGCCAGCAGCTTAGGTCCAGGGATAAACTATGGCTACACCTTC. It yields the protein CASSLGPGINYGYTF.

This clone was seen just once. The chain recombines TRBV27 with TRBJ2-6; 12 nucleotides match TRBD1. The ends lost 4 bases at V and 0 bases at J; junction bases unmatched: 13. The CDR3 spans 21 residues. Germline values: CDR1 MNHEY, CDR2 SMNVEV (reference sequence). CDR3 bases: TGTGCCAGCAGTTCCTCCCCCGGGACAGGGGGCGCGGGCTCTGGGGCCAACGTCCTGACTTTC. Translated, it gives CASSSSPGTGGAGSGANVLTF.

V usage is TRBV29-1 and J usage is TRBJ2-3; D is undetermined. The V end lost 7 bases, the J end lost 1 base, and 6 bases lay between the germline ends. Germline CDR1 is SQVTM and CDR2 is ANQGSEA. This CDR3 has 11 residues. The CDR3 DNA is TGCAGCGCTCTCGGCACAGATACGCAGTATTTT. Its protein is CSALGTDTQYF.